This entry lists 21 T cell receptor beta chains sequenced from one sample in a study of blood T cell repertoires in COVID-19. Repertoires were generated with immunoSEQ multiplex PCR, while TCRdb's copy carries only in-frame clones and drops some. The sample has 99,000 or so clones; about 91% are singletons. The sequenced sample was peripheral blood. The receptor set was obtained from a human donor in a cohort sampled during active COVID-19.

CDR3 in DNA: TGTGCCAGCAGCCTTACTAGTGCGGGACTGGTAGAGACCCAGTACTTC. It codes for CASSLTSAGLVETQYF. The rearrangement uses TRBV5-4 and TRBJ2-5; TRBD2 might be the D (6 bases). CDR3 size: 16 residues. Per germline, CDR1 SGHNT and CDR2 YYREEE (reference sequence). The V end lost 4 bases, the J end lost 4 bases, and 20 bases lay between the germline ends.

This clone was recorded only once. The chain carries TRBV30 and TRBJ2-3; 9 positions agree with TRBD2. Per germline, CDR1 GTSNPN and CDR2 SVGIG (reference sequence). J lost 5 bases, V lost 0 bases, and 9 bases had no gene match. The CDR3 spans 16 residues. The CDR3 loop reads CAWSVLAGGPLDTQYF. For the CDR3, the DNA is TGTGCCTGGAGTGTTTTGGCGGGAGGGCCCTTAGATACGCAGTATTTT.

The V gene is TRBV2, the J gene TRBJ1-1; TRBD1 is a possible D gene (5 bases). The CDR3 is 14 residues long. Germline CDR1 is SNHLY and CDR2 is FYNNEI. Between the trimmed V and J ends, which lost 5 bases and 8 bases, there was a span of 18 bases. The CDR3: CASSSLVGESEAFF. CDR3 coding DNA: TGTGCCAGCAGTTCACTGGTAGGGGAATCAGAAGCTTTCTTT.

This chain uses TRBV6-1 with TRBJ1-2; D possibly corresponds to TRBD1 (6 bases). The CDR3 covers 14 residues. Trimming cost V 2 bases and J 4 bases, with 11 bases left between them. Germline V gene data show CDR1 as MNHNS and CDR2 as SASEGT. This CDR3 is CASSERGARYGYTF. In nucleotides, the CDR3 is TGTGCCAGCAGTGAACGGGGGGCTCGCTATGGCTACACCTTC.

The chain uses TRBV4-1 and TRBJ1-1, with D perhaps TRBD1 (6 bases). Germline V CDR1 and CDR2: MGHRA, YSYEKL. The V gene lost 11 bases and the J gene lost 7 bases, with 17 bases spanning the gap. CDR3 size: 12 residues. CDR3 residues: CAAAGGNGEAFF. DNA for the CDR3: TGCGCCGCAGCGGGGGGCAATGGTGAAGCTTTCTTT.

The chain carries TRBV11-2 and TRBJ2-1, with TRBD2 identical over 7 bases. CDR1 and CDR2 from the germline V gene are SGHAT and FQNNGV. The J segment lost 2 bases and the V segment lost 8 bases, leaving 3 bases of the junction unmatched. The CDR3 is made up of 13 amino acids. In DNA form, the CDR3 reads TGTGCCAGCTGGGAGGGACCCTACAATGAGCAGTTCTTC. Protein sequence: CASWEGPYNEQFF.

The V gene is TRBV9, the J gene TRBJ2-3; 10 bases are shared with TRBD2. The ends lost 5 bases at V and 6 bases at J; junction bases unmatched: 6. Germline V gene data show CDR1 as SGDLS and CDR2 as YYNGEE. The CDR3 length is 14 residues. CDR3 nucleotides: TGTGCCAGCAGTACTAGCGGGGTCACGGATACGCAGTATTTT. This gives the protein CASSTSGVTDTQYF.

The rearrangement uses TRBV25-1 and TRBJ1-1; D not certain. The germline gives CDR1 MGHDK, CDR2 SYGVNS. The CDR3 runs to 17 residues. Trimming cost V 2 bases and J 3 bases, with 19 bases left between them. DNA of the CDR3: TGTGCCAGCAGTGAAAACACAGCTAATGAATGGGACACTGAAGCTTTCTTT. Amino acids: CASSENTANEWDTEAFF.

This sequence joins TRBV7-6 and TRBJ2-1, with a possible D match to TRBD1 (6 bases). The germline CDR1 and CDR2 sequences are SGHVS and FNYEAQ. The CDR3 has 16 amino acids. V dropped 5 bases and J dropped 4 bases, with 18 bases sitting between them. The chain's CDR3 is CASSQARGSEYNEQFF. The CDR3 DNA reads as TGTGCCAGCAGCCAGGCGAGGGGGAGTGAGTACAATGAGCAGTTCTTC.

The chain links TRBV29-1 to TRBJ1-2; 9 bases align to TRBD1. The CDR3 sequence is 17 residues long. CDR1 and CDR2 (germline): SQVTM, ANQGSEA. V shed 0 bases, J shed 2 bases, and the junction held 10 bases outside the gene matches. CDR3 amino acids: CSVEEEAGTGTNYGYTF. In DNA form, the CDR3 reads TGCAGCGTTGAAGAAGAAGCGGGGACAGGGACCAACTATGGCTACACCTTC. Full variable domain (missing parts from reference TRBV29-1 and TRBJ1-2): SAVISQKPSRDICQRGTSLTIQCQVDSQVTMMFWYRQQPGQSLTLIATANQGSEATYESGFVIDKFPISRPNLTFSTLTVSNMSPEDSSIYLCSVEEEAGTGTNYGYTFGSGTRLTVV.

This chain links TRBV10-3 with TRBJ2-1, with 9 bases lining up with TRBD2. This CDR3 contains 15 residues. The J segment lost 3 bases and the V segment lost 3 bases, leaving 3 bases of the junction unmatched. Germline CDR1 and CDR2: ENHRY and SYGVKD. CDR3 residues: CAISEGSGSYNEQFF. CDR3 DNA: TGTGCCATCAGTGAAGGTAGCGGGAGCTACAATGAGCAGTTCTTC.

This clone was counted a single time. The chain couples TRBV5-5 to TRBJ1-6; the D is unclear. V gave up 3 bases and J gave up 5 bases, with 12 bases separating them. The CDR3 contains 15 residues. Germline loops: CDR1 SGHKS, CDR2 YYEKEE (reference sequence). The CDR3 here is CASSSGLQNNSPLHF. CDR3 sequence (DNA): TGTGCCAGCAGCTCGGGGTTACAGAATAATTCACCCCTCCACTTT.

This chain uses TRBV4-3 with TRBJ1-1; possibly TRBD1 for D (5 bases). The CDR3 loop spans 13 amino acids. The V gene lost 1 base and the J gene lost 7 bases, with 10 bases spanning the gap. Germline V gene data show CDR1 as LGHNA and CDR2 as YSLEER. In DNA form, the CDR3 reads TGCGCCAGCAGCCAAGTCCCAGGGATTGAAGCTTTCTTT. It codes for CASSQVPGIEAFF.

This sequence joins TRBV27 and TRBJ2-3, with a tentative D call TRBD1 (5 bases). The V and J ends lost 2 bases and 6 bases respectively, with 15 bases between them. The germline V gene has CDR1 MNHEY and CDR2 SMNVEV (reference sequence). The CDR3 contains 15 residues. Here the CDR3 reads CASSLQGRSWDTQYF. CDR3 nucleotide sequence: TGTGCCAGCAGTTTACAGGGTCGTAGTTGGGATACGCAGTATTTT.

CDR3 in DNA: TGTGCCACCAGTGATTTGGGACATACCTACAATGAGCAGTTCTTC. Residues: CATSDLGHTYNEQFF. The gene calls are TRBV24-1 and TRBJ2-1; possible D gene TRBD1, 5 bases. The CDR3 runs 15 residues. V lost 0 bases to trimming and J lost 2 bases, with 7 bases between them. Germline lookup yields CDR1 KGHDR and CDR2 SFDVKD.

This clone showed up just once. The chain has TRBV28 and TRBJ2-6; D may be TRBD2 (6 bases). Looked up from germline, CDR1 is MDHEN and CDR2 is SYDVKM. This CDR3 spans 20 amino acids. V lost 6 bases and J lost 0, with 24 bases in between. CDR3 DNA sequence: TGTGCCAGCAGACCACCGGTCCCGGCCATGGGGGGCTCTGGGGCCAACGTCCTGACTTTC. This codes for CASRPPVPAMGGSGANVLTF. The variable domain in full, completed from reference TRBV28 and TRBJ2-6, reads DVKVTQSSRYLVKRTGEKVFLECVQDMDHENMFWYRQDPGLGLRLIYFSYDVKMKEKGDIPEGYSVSREKKERFSLILESASTNQTSMYLCASRPPVPAMGGSGANVLTFGAGSRLTVL.

The genes are TRBV7-6 and TRBJ2-7; TRBD2 aligns across 7 bases. Trimming took 1 base from V and 6 from J; bases not matched to a gene: 6. Germline CDR1 is SGHVS and CDR2 is FNYEAQ. CDR3 length equals 14 residues. The CDR3 is CASSLGGGSGEQYF. The CDR3 nucleotides read TGTGCCAGCAGCTTAGGGGGCGGGAGCGGCGAGCAGTACTTC.

The rearrangement uses TRBV27 and TRBJ2-7, with a possible D match to TRBD1 (5 bases). Trimming took off 0 bases at V and 6 bases at J, with 12 bases between the two ends. In germline, CDR1 is MNHEY, CDR2 SMNVEV (reference sequence). The CDR3 contains 14 residues. As DNA, the CDR3 is TGTGCCAGCAGTTTATCTAGTCAGGGTTTCGAGCAGTACTTC. The encoded protein is CASSLSSQGFEQYF.

The CDR3 bases are TGTGCCAGCAGCATCGGACAGGGACTAGCGGGAGGAGGAGCAGATACGCAGTATTTT. Translation gives CASSIGQGLAGGGADTQYF. The chain joins TRBV7-9 to TRBJ2-3, with TRBD2 identical over 15 bases. The V gene's germline CDR1 is SEHNR and CDR2 FQNEAQ (reference sequence). This CDR3 has 19 amino acids. J was trimmed by 4 bases and V by 5 bases; bases with no gene match: 13.

The chain carries TRBV18 and TRBJ2-3, with a possible D match to TRBD1 (5 bases). Trimming took off 3 bases at V and 0 bases at J, with 16 bases between the two ends. CDR3 length: 17 residues. The germline V gene encodes CDR1 KGHSH and CDR2 LQKENI. The CDR3 sequence is CASSPRQSLSSTDTQYF. The CDR3 bases are TGTGCCAGCTCACCCAGACAGAGTTTGTCTAGCACAGATACGCAGTATTTT.

CDR3 protein: CASSAGGILGEQFF. The CDR3, as DNA: TGTGCCAGCAGCGCAGGGGGTATTTTAGGTGAGCAGTTCTTC. This rearrangement joins TRBV11-3 to TRBJ2-1; 7 positions agree with TRBD1. J gave up 9 bases and V 5 bases, and 10 bases lay outside the gene matches. CDR1 is SGHNT and CDR2 is YENEEA in the germline V gene. The CDR3 is made up of 14 amino acids.